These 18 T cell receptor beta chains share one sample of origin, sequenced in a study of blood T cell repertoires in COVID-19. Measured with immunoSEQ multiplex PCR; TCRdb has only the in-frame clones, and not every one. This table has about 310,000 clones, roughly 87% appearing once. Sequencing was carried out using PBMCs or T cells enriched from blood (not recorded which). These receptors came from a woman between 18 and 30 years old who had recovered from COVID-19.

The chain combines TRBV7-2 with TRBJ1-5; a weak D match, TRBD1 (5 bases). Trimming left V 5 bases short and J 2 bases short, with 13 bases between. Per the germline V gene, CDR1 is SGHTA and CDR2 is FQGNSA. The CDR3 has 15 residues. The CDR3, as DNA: TGTGCCAGCAGCACTTCCGGGGGGGGCAATCAGCCCCAGCATTTT. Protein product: CASSTSGGGNQPQHF.

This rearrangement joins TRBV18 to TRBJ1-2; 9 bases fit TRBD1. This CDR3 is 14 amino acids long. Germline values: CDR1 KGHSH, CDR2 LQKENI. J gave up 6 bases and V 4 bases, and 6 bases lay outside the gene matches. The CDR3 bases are TGTGCCAGCTCACAGCCGGGACAGGGAGATGGCTACACCTTC. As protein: CASSQPGQGDGYTF. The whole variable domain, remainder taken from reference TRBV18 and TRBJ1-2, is NAGVMQNPRHLVRRRGQEARLRCSPMKGHSHVYWYRQLPEEGLKFMVYLQKENIIDESGMPKERFSAEFPKEGPSILRIQQVVRGDSAAYFCASSQPGQGDGYTFGSGTRLTVV.

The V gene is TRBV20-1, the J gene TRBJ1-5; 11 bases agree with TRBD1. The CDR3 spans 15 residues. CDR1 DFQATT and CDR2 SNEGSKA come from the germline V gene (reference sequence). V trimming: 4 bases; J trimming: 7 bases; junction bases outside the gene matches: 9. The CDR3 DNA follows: TGCAGTGCTAATGACCGGGACAGGGGGAGCCAGCCCCAGCATTTT. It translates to CSANDRDRGSQPQHF.

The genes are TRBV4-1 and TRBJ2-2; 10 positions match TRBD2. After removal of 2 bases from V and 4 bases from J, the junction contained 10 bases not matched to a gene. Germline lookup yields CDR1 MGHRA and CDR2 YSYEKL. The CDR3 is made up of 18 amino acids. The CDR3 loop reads CASSQTPGLAYSTGELFF. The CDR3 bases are TGCGCCAGCAGCCAAACCCCGGGACTAGCGTACTCCACCGGGGAGCTGTTTTTT.

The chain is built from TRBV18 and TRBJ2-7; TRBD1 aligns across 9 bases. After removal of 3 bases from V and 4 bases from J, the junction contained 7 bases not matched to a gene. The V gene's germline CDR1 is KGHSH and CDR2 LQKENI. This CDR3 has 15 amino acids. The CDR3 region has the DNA TGTGCCAGCTCACCGTCCAGGACAGGGGTATACGAGCAGTACTTC. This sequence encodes CASSPSRTGVYEQYF.

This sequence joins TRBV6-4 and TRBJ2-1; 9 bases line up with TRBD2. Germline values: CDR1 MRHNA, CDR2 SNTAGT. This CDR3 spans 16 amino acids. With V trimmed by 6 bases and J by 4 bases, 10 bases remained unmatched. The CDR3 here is CASSRQAGGPYNEQFF. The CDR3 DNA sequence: TGTGCCAGCAGCCGTCAAGCGGGGGGCCCTTACAATGAGCAGTTCTTC.

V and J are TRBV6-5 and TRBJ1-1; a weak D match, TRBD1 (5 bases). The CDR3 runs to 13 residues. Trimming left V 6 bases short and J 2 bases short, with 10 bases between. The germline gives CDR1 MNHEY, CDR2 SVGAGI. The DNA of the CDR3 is TGTGCCAGCAGACCTGACAGTAACACTGAAGCTTTCTTT. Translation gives CASRPDSNTEAFF.

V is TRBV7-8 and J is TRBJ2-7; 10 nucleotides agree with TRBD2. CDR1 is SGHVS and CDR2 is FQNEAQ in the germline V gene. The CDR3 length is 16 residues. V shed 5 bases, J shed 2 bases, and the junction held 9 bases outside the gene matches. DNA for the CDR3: TGTGCCAGCAGCAGAAACGGACTAGCGGAAGCCTACGAGCAGTACTTC. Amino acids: CASSRNGLAEAYEQYF. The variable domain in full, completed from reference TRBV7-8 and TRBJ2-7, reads GAGVSQSPRYKVAKRGQDVALRCDPISGHVSLFWYQQALGQGPEFLTYFQNEAQLDKSGLPSDRFFAERPEGSVSTLKIQRTQQEDSAVYLCASSRNGLAEAYEQYFGPGTRLTVT.

This CDR3 reads CASSRRTYNEQFF. CDR3 coding DNA: TGTGCCAGCAGCCGGCGGACATACAATGAGCAGTTCTTC. The gene calls are TRBV7-8 and TRBJ2-1; perhaps TRBD1 as D (5 bases). This CDR3 comprises 13 residues. Per the germline V gene, CDR1 is SGHVS and CDR2 is FQNEAQ. Trimming stripped 5 bases from V and 4 bases from J, with 9 bases between.

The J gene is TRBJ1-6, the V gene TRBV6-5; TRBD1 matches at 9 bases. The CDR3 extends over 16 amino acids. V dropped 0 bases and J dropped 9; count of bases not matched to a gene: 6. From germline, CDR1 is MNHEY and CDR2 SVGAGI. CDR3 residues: CASSYSPGQGVSPLHF. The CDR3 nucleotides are TGTGCCAGCAGTTACTCCCCGGGACAGGGAGTTTCACCCCTCCACTTT.

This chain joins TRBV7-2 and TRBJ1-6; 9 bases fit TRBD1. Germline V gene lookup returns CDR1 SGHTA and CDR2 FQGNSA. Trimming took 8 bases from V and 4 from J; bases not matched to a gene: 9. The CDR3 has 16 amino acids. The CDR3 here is CASSISGTGYNSPLHF. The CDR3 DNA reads TGTGCCAGCTCAATATCCGGGACAGGGTATAATTCACCCCTCCACTTT.

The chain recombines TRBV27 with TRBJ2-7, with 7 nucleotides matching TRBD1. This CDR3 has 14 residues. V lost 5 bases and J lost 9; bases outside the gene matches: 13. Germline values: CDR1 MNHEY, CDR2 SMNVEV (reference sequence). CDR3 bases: TGTGCCAGCAGTCCCAACATCGGGACAGAGACGCAGTACTTC. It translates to CASSPNIGTETQYF.

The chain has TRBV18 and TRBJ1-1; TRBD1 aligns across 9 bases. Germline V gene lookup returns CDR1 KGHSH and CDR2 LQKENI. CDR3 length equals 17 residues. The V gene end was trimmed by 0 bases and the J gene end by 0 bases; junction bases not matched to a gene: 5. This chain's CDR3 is CASSPPGQGPMNTEAFF. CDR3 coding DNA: TGTGCCAGCTCACCACCGGGACAGGGTCCCATGAACACTGAAGCTTTCTTT. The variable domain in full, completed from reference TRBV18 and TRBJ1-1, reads NAGVMQNPRHLVRRRGQEARLRCSPMKGHSHVYWYRQLPEEGLKFMVYLQKENIIDESGMPKERFSAEFPKEGPSILRIQQVVRGDSAAYFCASSPPGQGPMNTEAFFGQGTRLTVV.

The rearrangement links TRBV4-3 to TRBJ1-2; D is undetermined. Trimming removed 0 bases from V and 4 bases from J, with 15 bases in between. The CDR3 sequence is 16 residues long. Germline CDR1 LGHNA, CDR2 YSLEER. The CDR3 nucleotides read TGCGCCAGCAGCCAAGATACCCCCGGCGGGCGCTATGGCTACACCTTC. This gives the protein CASSQDTPGGRYGYTF.

The CDR3 region is CASKLMGLYNEQFF. CDR3 coding DNA: TGTGCCAGTAAACTAATGGGACTCTACAATGAGCAGTTCTTC. The chain uses TRBV19 and TRBJ2-1, with a weak D call TRBD2 (6 bases). Germline V CDR1 and CDR2: LNHDA, SQIVND (reference sequence). The V and J ends lost 7 bases and 3 bases respectively, with 13 bases between them. This CDR3 contains 14 residues. Full variable domain (rest looked up from reference TRBV19 and TRBJ2-1): DGGITQSPKYLFRKEGQNVTLSCEQNLNHDAMYWYRQDPGQGLRLIYYSQIVNDFQKGDIAEGYSVSREKKESFPLTVTSAQKNPTAFYLCASKLMGLYNEQFFGPGTRLTVL.

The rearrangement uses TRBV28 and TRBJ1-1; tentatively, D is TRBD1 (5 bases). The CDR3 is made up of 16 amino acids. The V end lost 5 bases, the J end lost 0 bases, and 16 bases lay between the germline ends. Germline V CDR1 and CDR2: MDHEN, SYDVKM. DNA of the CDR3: TGTGCCAGCAGTGCGGGACCTTATACCATGAACACTGAAGCTTTCTTT. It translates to CASSAGPYTMNTEAFF.

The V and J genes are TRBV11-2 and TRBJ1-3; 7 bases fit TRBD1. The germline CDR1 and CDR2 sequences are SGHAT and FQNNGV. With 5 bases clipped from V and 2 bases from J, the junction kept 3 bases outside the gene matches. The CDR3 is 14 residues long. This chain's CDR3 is CASSPGTAGNTIYF. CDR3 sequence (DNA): TGTGCCAGCAGCCCGGGGACAGCTGGAAACACCATATATTTT.

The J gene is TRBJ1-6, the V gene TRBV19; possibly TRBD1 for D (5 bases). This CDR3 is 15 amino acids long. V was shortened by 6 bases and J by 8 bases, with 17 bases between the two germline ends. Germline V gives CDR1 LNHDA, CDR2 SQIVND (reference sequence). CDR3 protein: CASSTGTPGDSPLHF. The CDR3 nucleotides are TGTGCCAGTAGCACCGGGACGCCGGGGGATTCACCCCTCCACTTT.